The 22 T cell receptor beta chains below come from one sample, sequenced in a study of T-cell memory formation after mild COVID-19. TCRdb re-derived calls from the 5' RACE reads in MiXCR, one entry per CDR3 protein. The sample lists roughly 130,000 distinct CDR3 sequences, 17% occurring once. What was sequenced was PBMCs or a T cell subset sorted from them (not recorded which). The receptor source for this set is a man in his late teens or twenties who had mild COVID-19 (a few samples of this study predate the infection). Cell type and time point are not known.

This clonotype was recorded a few times. The J gene is TRBJ2-7, the V gene TRBV29-1; D possibly uses TRBD1 or TRBD2 (5 bases each). Deletions cut 7 bases from V and 7 bases from J, with 14 bases between. CDR3 length: 11 residues. The germline V gene has CDR1 SQVTM and CDR2 ANQGSEA. As DNA, the CDR3 is TGCAGCGCTGACGGGACGGGGGAGCAGTACTTC. It codes for CSADGTGEQYF.

The V and J genes are TRBV19 and TRBJ1-1, with D unclear. The V gene's germline CDR1 is LNHDA and CDR2 SQIVND (reference sequence). This CDR3 comprises 13 residues. V shed 3 bases and J shed 8 bases, with 13 bases lying between them. CDR3 in DNA: TGTGCCAGTAGTATGCTCCTGGACGGGGAAGCTTTCTTT. As protein: CASSMLLDGEAFF.

In this sample, this clonotype turned up a few times. The rearrangement links TRBV11-2 to TRBJ2-1; D might be TRBD1 or TRBD2, each matching 5 bases. Looked up from germline, CDR1 is SGHAT and CDR2 is FQNNGV. This CDR3 region has 13 residues. V was cut by 1 base and J by 10 bases, with 11 bases left in between. This CDR3 is CASSLVRGGEQFF. CDR3 in DNA: TGTGCCAGCAGCTTAGTTCGGGGCGGGGAGCAGTTCTTC. Looking up the rest from reference TRBV11-2 and TRBJ2-1 gives the full variable domain: EAGVAQSPRYKIIEKRQSVAFWCNPISGHATLYWYQQILGQGPKLLIQFQNNGVVDDSQLPKDRFSAERLKGVDSTLKIQPAKLEDSAVYLCASSLVRGGEQFFGPGTRLTVL.

In its sample, this clonotype was seen once. This sequence joins TRBV7-3 and TRBJ2-7, with D perhaps TRBD1 (5 bases). CDR1 and CDR2 (germline): SGHTA, FQGTGA. Trimming stripped 5 bases from V and 3 bases from J, with 14 bases between. This CDR3 is built from 14 residues. The CDR3 spells CASSPNSRGYEQYF. CDR3 in DNA: TGTGCCAGCAGCCCCAATAGTAGGGGCTACGAGCAGTACTTC.

The CDR3 reads CSASLRQGPSNQPQHF. The CDR3 DNA is TGCAGTGCTAGTCTTAGACAGGGGCCTAGCAATCAGCCCCAGCATTTT. This chain uses TRBV20-1 with TRBJ1-5; 8 positions match TRBD1. V lost 3 bases, J lost 0 bases, and 7 bases stayed unmatched. Germline loops: CDR1 DFQATT, CDR2 SNEGSKA (reference sequence). The CDR3 is 16 residues long.

This chain joins TRBV24-1 and TRBJ2-3, with TRBD2 matching over 12 bases. The CDR3 extends over 14 amino acids. V lost 5 bases, J lost 4 bases, and 0 bases stayed unmatched. Looked up from germline, CDR1 is KGHDR and CDR2 is SFDVKD. The CDR3 DNA reads TGTGCCACCAGTGGGACTAGCGGGGCAGATACGCAGTATTTT. Protein sequence: CATSGTSGADTQYF.

This chain uses TRBV20-1 with TRBJ1-1, with D uncertain. The V gene lost 3 bases and the J gene lost 1 base, with 9 bases spanning the gap. The CDR3 is 13 amino acids. Germline V gives CDR1 DFQATT, CDR2 SNEGSKA (reference sequence). In DNA form, the CDR3 reads TGCAGTGCTAGCCGCGGATCGAACACTGAAGCTTTCTTT. It specifies CSASRGSNTEAFF.

The CDR3 nucleotides are TGTGCCAGCAGTTTTGGGGGCACAGAGACCCAGTACTTC. It codes for CASSFGGTETQYF. The rearrangement uses TRBV12-3 or TRBV12-4 and TRBJ2-5; D perhaps matches TRBD1 (6 bases). CDR3 length: 13 residues. V lost 3 bases, J lost 4 bases, and 9 bases lay in between.

This clonotype was counted only a few times. The J gene is TRBJ2-7, the V gene TRBV20-1; D may be TRBD2 (6 bases). Trimming stripped 6 bases from V and 3 bases from J, with 27 bases between. The CDR3 spans 17 residues. The germline CDR1 and CDR2 sequences are DFQATT and SNEGSKA (reference sequence). CDR3 residues: CSATPIAGPGGYYEQYF. The DNA for the CDR3 is TGCAGTGCAACTCCGATTGCGGGGCCCGGAGGGTACTACGAGCAGTACTTC.

This clonotype was detected only once. CDR3 loop: CASSQVWGTTGNGEKLFF. CDR3 nucleotide sequence: TGCGCCAGCAGCCAAGTATGGGGAACCACCGGGAATGGAGAAAAACTGTTTTTT. V usage is TRBV4-3 and J usage is TRBJ1-4; no clear D gene. Trimming removed 1 base from V and 8 bases from J, with 23 bases in between. The germline V gene encodes CDR1 LGHNA and CDR2 YSLEER. CDR3 size: 18 residues.

The CDR3 DNA follows: TGTGCCAGCAGCTCACAGGGGGAAGGGGAGTACTTC. Translation: CASSSQGEGEYF. The V gene is TRBV7-9, the J gene TRBJ2-7, with 8 bases aligning to TRBD1. The V gene's germline CDR1 is SEHNR and CDR2 FQNEAQ (reference sequence). The trim removed 4 bases at V and 11 bases at J, leaving 7 bases unmatched. This CDR3 is built from 12 residues.

The rearrangement uses TRBV27 and TRBJ2-2; either TRBD1 or TRBD2 may fit D (6 bases each). CDR1 is MNHEY, CDR2 SMNVEV, per germline (reference sequence). The CDR3 is 15 amino acids. The V and J ends lost 6 bases and 7 bases respectively, with 18 bases between them. CDR3 residues: CASRLLGGNVGELFF. For the CDR3, the DNA is TGTGCCAGCAGGTTACTAGGGGGGAATGTCGGGGAGCTGTTTTTT.

This chain links TRBV5-6 with TRBJ2-2, with D possibly TRBD1 on 5 matching bases. The CDR3 is 16 residues long. V was pared by 2 bases and J by 0 bases, with 11 bases between. Germline CDR1 reads SGHDT; CDR2 reads YYEEEE. The CDR3, as DNA: TGTGCCAGCAGCTTTCCTCCAGGGACGAACACCGGGGAGCTGTTTTTT. Translation gives CASSFPPGTNTGELFF. The whole variable domain, remainder taken from reference TRBV5-6 and TRBJ2-2, is DAGVTQSPTHLIKTRGQQVTLRCSPKSGHDTVSWYQQALGQGPQFIFQYYEEEERQRGNFPDRFSGHQFPNYSSELNVNALLLGDSALYLCASSFPPGTNTGELFFGEGSRLTVL.

This clonotype was seen at least ten times. The chain couples TRBV23-1 to TRBJ2-3; no clear D. TRBV23-1 is sorted into the ORF group, with uncertain function. The CDR3 is made up of 11 amino acids. Trimming cost V 7 bases and J 6 bases, with 8 bases left between them. CDR3 sequence (DNA): TGCGCCAGCAAGGGCTCGGATACGCAGTATTTT. Its protein is CASKGSDTQYF.

This clonotype was observed a few times. V gene TRBV3-1 combines with J gene TRBJ2-1; the D is unclear. The CDR3 consists of 13 residues. Trimming removed 4 bases at V and 10 bases at J, with 14 bases between. Germline V gene data show CDR1 as LGHDT and CDR2 as YNNKEL (reference sequence). CDR3 coding DNA: TGTGCCAGCAGCCCCAACCTCCTCGGCGAGCAGTTCTTC. Its translation: CASSPNLLGEQFF.

This chain connects TRBV3-1 to TRBJ1-6; D remains unclear. The CDR3 is made up of 13 amino acids. Germline values: CDR1 LGHDT, CDR2 YNNKEL (reference sequence). Deletions cut 4 bases from V and 14 bases from J, with 15 bases between. Written as DNA, the CDR3 is TGTGCCAGCAGCCCCCTACAGTTATCGGCCCTCCACTTT. Translated: CASSPLQLSALHF.

The genes are TRBV5-1 and TRBJ2-1; 12 bases agree with TRBD2. This CDR3 has 16 amino acids. V shed 0 bases, J shed 6 bases, and the junction held 4 bases outside the gene matches. CDR1 and CDR2 from the germline V gene are SGHRS and YFSETQ. CDR3 DNA: TGCGCCAGCAGCTTGGGAGGACTAGCGGGATCCAATGAGCAGTTCTTC. Protein sequence: CASSLGGLAGSNEQFF.

This clonotype was seen just once. This chain joins TRBV29-1 and TRBJ1-2; D is unresolved. The V gene lost 0 bases and the J gene lost 5 bases, with 16 bases spanning the gap. The CDR3 length is 15 residues. Germline loops: CDR1 SQVTM, CDR2 ANQGSEA. The DNA for the CDR3 is TGCAGCGTTGAAGATCTTATCACAGACGGTTATGGCTACACCTTC. Amino acid sequence: CSVEDLITDGYGYTF.

The V gene is TRBV7-2, the J gene TRBJ1-1; no definite D call. V lost 2 bases and J lost 5, with 9 bases in between. Germline V gene data show CDR1 as SGHTA and CDR2 as FQGNSA. CDR3 length equals 13 residues. This chain's CDR3 is CASSLYRRTEAFF. CDR3 coding DNA: TGTGCCAGCAGCTTATATCGCAGGACTGAAGCTTTCTTT.

In this sample, this clonotype turned up a few times. V usage is TRBV4-2 and J usage is TRBJ2-3; possibly TRBD2 for D (7 bases). V shed 4 bases and J shed 4 bases, with 15 bases lying between them. Per germline, CDR1 LGHNA and CDR2 YNFKEQ. This CDR3 comprises 15 residues. The CDR3 bases are TGTGCCAGCAGCCCACAAGGGGGGGCCCCAGATACGCAGTATTTT. Its protein is CASSPQGGAPDTQYF.

The rearrangement joins TRBV24-1 to TRBJ1-5, with 7 bases identical to TRBD1. CDR3 length: 16 residues. Germline-derived CDR1 and CDR2 are KGHDR and SFDVKD. V trimming: 4 bases; J trimming: 4 bases; junction bases outside the gene matches: 9. The DNA of the CDR3 is TGTGCCACCAGTGAGGCAACAGGGGTTTGGAATCAGCCCCAGCATTTT. Protein product: CATSEATGVWNQPQHF.

The J gene is TRBJ2-3, the V gene TRBV7-3; a possible D gene is TRBD1 (5 bases). The CDR3 contains 13 residues. Looked up from germline, CDR1 is SGHTA and CDR2 is FQGTGA. V dropped 1 base and J dropped 5 bases, with 7 bases sitting between them. In DNA, the CDR3 is TGTGCCAGCAGCTTAAATCAGGGAGATACGCAGTATTTT. Amino acids: CASSLNQGDTQYF.